The 10 T cell receptor beta chains in this list originate from one sample, sequenced in a study of T cells expressing NK-cell markers. After re-calling the 5' RACE reads, TCRdb lists one entry per CDR3 protein, DNA absent. This table holds approximately 440,000 distinct CDR3 sequences. Sequencing was performed on blood T cells: a sorted CD56 or NKG2C T cell subset, CD4+ or CD8+ T cells, or bulk PBMC T cells (not recorded which). These receptors were obtained from a woman between 50 and 59 years old in good health.

The V call is TRBV9, the J call TRBJ2-5; TCRdb calls TRBD1, which cannot be checked without DNA. This CDR3 region has 13 residues. Germline-derived CDR1 and CDR2 are SGDLS and YYNGEE. CDR3 residues: CASSGTVQETQYF.

V usage is TRBV18 and J usage is TRBJ1-2. Germline CDR1 KGHSH, CDR2 LQKENI. This CDR3 has 12 amino acids. The CDR3 reads CASSDSPWGYTF.

The chain employs TRBV29-1 and TRBJ2-5; the D call of TRBD2 rests on TCRdb alone, since no DNA is present to check it. This CDR3 spans 13 amino acids. The germline V gene has CDR1 SQVTM and CDR2 ANQGSEA. The CDR3 reads CSAFGEGEETQYF. The full variable domain, with the rest looked up from reference TRBV29-1 and TRBJ2-5, is SAVISQKPSRDICQRGTSLTIQCQVDSQVTMMFWYRQQPGQSLTLIATANQGSEATYESGFVIDKFPISRPNLTFSTLTVSNMSPEDSSIYLCSAFGEGEETQYFGPGTRLLVL.

The chain recombines TRBV4-1 with TRBJ2-1; with no DNA, the TCRdb D assignment of TRBD1 cannot be verified. The V gene's germline CDR1 is MGHRA and CDR2 YSYEKL. This CDR3 region has 13 residues. This CDR3 is CASSQPGPLGLFF.

This rearrangement joins TRBV30 to TRBJ1-5. Germline V gene sequence: CDR1 GTSNPN, CDR2 SVGIG (reference sequence). The CDR3 loop spans 14 amino acids. The CDR3 here is CAWSRAAGDQPQHF.

The rearrangement links TRBV11-2 to TRBJ1-6; the TCRdb D gene call, TRBD1, has no DNA to confirm it. This CDR3 spans 13 amino acids. The germline V gene has CDR1 SGHAT and CDR2 FQNNGV. CDR3 sequence reads: CASSLSRGSPLHF.

The chain joins TRBV11-2 to TRBJ2-2; TCRdb indicates TRBD1, and absent DNA this call remains unverified. The CDR3 sequence is 17 residues long. From germline, CDR1 is SGHAT and CDR2 FQNNGV. The CDR3 reads CASSPGLRTEGTGELFF.

The chain combines TRBV7-2 with TRBJ2-1; as DNA is missing, the TRBD2 call by TCRdb cannot be tested. This CDR3 has 18 amino acids. Per the germline V gene, CDR1 is SGHTA and CDR2 is FQGNSA. CDR3 sequence reads: CASSLEILWAGGYNEQFF.

The V gene is TRBV5-1, the J gene TRBJ2-5; the D gene TCRdb calls, TRBD2, cannot be checked with no DNA. Germline V gene lookup returns CDR1 SGHRS and CDR2 YFSETQ. CDR3 size: 15 residues. The CDR3 is CASSSGGGVTETQYF.

V gene TRBV30 combines with J gene TRBJ2-1; the TCRdb call, TRBD1, lacks DNA for checking. The CDR3 has 15 amino acids. Germline CDR1 GTSNPN, CDR2 SVGIG (reference sequence). The CDR3 region is CAWRGLSRSGNEQFF.